One sample yielded the 2 T cell receptor beta chains listed below, sequenced in a study of vaccination effects on CD4 cells after COVID-19. The repertoire was sequenced with immunoSEQ multiplex PCR; TCRdb's copy has only in-frame clones and lacks some. The sample lists about 24,000 clones; approximately 64% were seen once. Prior to sequencing, the ViraFEST assay stimulated PBMC with viral peptide pools, which expanded the antigen-specific CD4+ T cells. Following culture for about 11 days, CD4+ T cells were isolated. Absence of prior SARS-CoV-2 infection characterized the vaccine recipients, who showed negative nucleocapsid antibodies. No antigen is known for these receptors. The sample in question was CD4+ T cells from PBMCs cultured with HCoV-OC43 spike peptides, obtained before COVID-19 vaccination. Sample subset: HCoV-OC43 spike overlapping peptide pool stimulation. These receptors all come from a human donor who received a COVID-19 vaccine.

V and J are TRBV24-1 and TRBJ2-3; TRBD1 or TRBD2 may be the D gene (5 bases each). The length of the CDR3 is 17 residues. Per germline, CDR1 KGHDR and CDR2 SFDVKD. Trimming pared 7 bases from V and 2 bases from J, leaving 21 bases between. CDR3 in DNA: TGTGCCACCAGCCAGGGAGCTCGGCCCCCAAACACAGATACGCAGTATTTT. Protein: CATSQGARPPNTDTQYF.

The chain has TRBV3-1 (or the pseudogene TRBV3-2) and TRBJ2-7; D possibly corresponds to TRBD2 (6 bases). The germline V and J ends were trimmed by 3 bases and 3 bases, with 12 bases remaining between them. Per germline, CDR1 LGHDT and CDR2 YNNKEL (reference sequence). The CDR3 has 14 residues. This CDR3 reads CASSHGTGHYEQYF. The DNA for the CDR3 is TGTGCCAGCAGCCACGGGACTGGGCACTACGAGCAGTACTTC.